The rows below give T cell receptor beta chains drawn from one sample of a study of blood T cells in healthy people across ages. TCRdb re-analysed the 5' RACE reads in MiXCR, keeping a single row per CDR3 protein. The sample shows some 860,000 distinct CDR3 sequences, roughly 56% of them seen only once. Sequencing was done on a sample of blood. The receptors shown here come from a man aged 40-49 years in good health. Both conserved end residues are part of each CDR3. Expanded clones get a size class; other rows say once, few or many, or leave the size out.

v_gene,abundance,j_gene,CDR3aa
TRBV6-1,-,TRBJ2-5,CASSDVGLVQETQYF
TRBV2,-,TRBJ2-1,CASSKGGLAAFRNEQFF
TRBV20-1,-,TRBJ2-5,CSAEGQRQETQYF
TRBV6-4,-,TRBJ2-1,CASSSIGQGGLDEQFF
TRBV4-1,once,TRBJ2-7,CASSHGGQEQYF
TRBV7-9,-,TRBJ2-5,CASSGGTGKRETQYF
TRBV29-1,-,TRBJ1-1,CSVEGGRAGTKAFF
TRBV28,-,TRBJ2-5,CASSLVQVETQYF
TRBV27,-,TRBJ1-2,CASSLTGVGVYGYTF
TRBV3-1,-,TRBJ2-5,CASSEGTTNQETQYF
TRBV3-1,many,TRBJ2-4,CASSHQIGRNLAKNIQYF
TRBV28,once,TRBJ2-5,CASSGVLETQYF
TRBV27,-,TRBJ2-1,CASNKDEPKVSYNEQFF
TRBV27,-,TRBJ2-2,CASRLLALNTGELFF
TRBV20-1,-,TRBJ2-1,CSATGQGQNNEQFF
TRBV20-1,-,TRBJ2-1,CSAVGTSGRREQFF
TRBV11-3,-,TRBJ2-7,CASSVTRSSYEQYF
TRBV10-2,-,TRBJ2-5,CASSESSVQGEQYF
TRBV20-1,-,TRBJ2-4,CSAPWSSEAKNIQYF
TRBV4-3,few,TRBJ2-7,CASSQGPGPDYEQYF
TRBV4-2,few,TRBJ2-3,CASSQVGADTQYF
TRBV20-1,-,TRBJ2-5,CSAAPGLAGGGRETQYF
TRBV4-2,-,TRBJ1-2,CASSQDAAGRGYTF
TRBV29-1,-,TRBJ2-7,CSVGTGDDEQYF
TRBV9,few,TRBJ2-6,CASSVATGQGRRASGANVLTF
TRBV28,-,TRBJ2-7,CASTQGTGGLLFYEQYF
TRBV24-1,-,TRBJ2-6,CATSDRGTGIVNVLTF
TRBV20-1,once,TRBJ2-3,CSAREVVARRTDTQYF
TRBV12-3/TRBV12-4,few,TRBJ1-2,CASSLTGASGGYTF
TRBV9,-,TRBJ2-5,CASSVGSPGRETQYF
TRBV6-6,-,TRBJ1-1,CASGIRGQGGTEAFF
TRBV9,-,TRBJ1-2,CASSGRGGNYGYTF
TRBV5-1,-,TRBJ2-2,CASSLGFEGLAGELFF
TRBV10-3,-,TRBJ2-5,CAISESGQGRTHETQYF
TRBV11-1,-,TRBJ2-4,CASSLEQTDKNIQYF
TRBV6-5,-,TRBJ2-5,CASSSGQASNEQYF
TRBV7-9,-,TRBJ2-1,CASSPGRMQFF
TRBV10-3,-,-,CAISERERQGIHNEQYF
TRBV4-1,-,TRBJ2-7,CASSQGGLAGGNSYEQYF
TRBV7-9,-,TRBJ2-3,CASRARGLDTQYF
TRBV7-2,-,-,CACSYGTSPNSEQYF
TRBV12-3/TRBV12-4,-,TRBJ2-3,CASSSPQAGVGTDTQYF